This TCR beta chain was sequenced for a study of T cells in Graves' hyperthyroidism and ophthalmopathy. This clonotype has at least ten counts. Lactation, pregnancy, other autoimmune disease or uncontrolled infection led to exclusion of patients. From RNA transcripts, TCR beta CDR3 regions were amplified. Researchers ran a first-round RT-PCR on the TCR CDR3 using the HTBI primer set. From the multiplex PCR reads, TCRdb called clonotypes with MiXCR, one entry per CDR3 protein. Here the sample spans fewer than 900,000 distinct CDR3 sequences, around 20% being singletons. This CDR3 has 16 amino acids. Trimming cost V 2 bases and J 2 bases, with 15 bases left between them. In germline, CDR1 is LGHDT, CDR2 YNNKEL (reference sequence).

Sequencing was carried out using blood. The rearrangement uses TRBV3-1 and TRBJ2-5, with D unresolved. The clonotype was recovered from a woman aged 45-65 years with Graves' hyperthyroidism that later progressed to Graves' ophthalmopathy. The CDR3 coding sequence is TGTGCCAGCAGCCAAATGATGGGCACAGCTCAAGAGACCCAGTACTTC. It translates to CASSQMMGTAQETQYF.